Each of the 9 T cell receptor beta chains below was sequenced from the same sample in a study of cytomegalovirus exposure and HLA in healthy donors. Amplification used 60 Vbeta primers and 13 Jbeta primers. Repertoires were generated with immunoSEQ multiplex PCR, while TCRdb's copy carries only in-frame clones and drops some. In the table there are roughly 100,000 clones, less than 75% of which are singletons. Sequencing was performed on PBMCs. The receptors shown here come from a man aged 40-55 years in good health and CMV-seropositive.

The chain recombines TRBV7-8 with TRBJ2-3; D ambiguous. The CDR3 has 12 residues. From germline, CDR1 is SGHVS and CDR2 FQNEAQ. Trimming removed 2 bases at V and 3 bases at J, with 3 bases between. The CDR3 DNA follows: TGTGCCAGCAGCTTATCTACAGATACGCAGTATTTT. This sequence encodes CASSLSTDTQYF.

This chain connects TRBV9 to TRBJ2-7; the D gene is possibly TRBD1 (6 bases). This CDR3 has 14 amino acids. The V gene lost 0 bases and the J gene lost 0 bases, with 7 bases spanning the gap. Germline-derived CDR1 and CDR2 are SGDLS and YYNGEE. The CDR3 protein is CASSVGQASYEQYF. In nucleotides, the CDR3 is TGTGCCAGCAGCGTAGGACAGGCCTCCTACGAGCAGTACTTC.

The gene calls are TRBV10-3 and TRBJ1-5, with D maybe TRBD1 (6 bases). This CDR3 has 13 amino acids. Trimming shortened V by 10 bases and J by 5 bases, and 15 bases separated the two germline ends. Germline CDR1 and CDR2: ENHRY and SYGVKD. The CDR3 loop reads CATTQGPDQPQHF. The CDR3 DNA sequence: TGTGCCACAACTCAGGGGCCGGATCAGCCCCAGCATTTT.

This rearrangement joins TRBV5-1 to TRBJ2-3; 7 bases map to TRBD2. Germline V gives CDR1 SGHRS, CDR2 YFSETQ. CDR3 length: 15 residues. V lost 2 bases to trimming and J lost 1 base; unmatched junction nucleotides: 4. CDR3 in DNA: TGCGCCAGCAGCTTTGGTACTAGCGGCACAGATACGCAGTATTTT. It is translated as CASSFGTSGTDTQYF. The full variable domain, completed using reference TRBV5-1 and TRBJ2-3, is KAGVTQTPRYLIKTRGQQVTLSCSPISGHRSVSWYQQTPGQGLQFLFEYFSETQRNKGNFPGRFSGRQFSNSRSEMNVSTLELGDSALYLCASSFGTSGTDTQYFGPGTRLTVL.

V and J are TRBV10-3 and TRBJ2-1; D may be TRBD2 (5 bases). This CDR3 is built from 13 residues. From germline, CDR1 is ENHRY and CDR2 SYGVKD. Trimming pared 6 bases from V and 7 bases from J, leaving 13 bases between. CDR3 sequence: CAISPRESNEQFF. CDR3 nucleotides: TGTGCCATCAGCCCGAGGGAAAGTAATGAGCAGTTCTTC.

The genes are TRBV2 and TRBJ1-1, with D possibly TRBD1 on 5 matching bases. This CDR3 is 12 amino acids long. CDR1 is SNHLY, CDR2 FYNNEI, per germline. Trimming took 1 base from V and 9 from J, leaving 9 bases between them. The CDR3, as DNA: TGTGCCAGCAGTGAAGAGACAGTAAAAGCTTTCTTT. This encodes CASSEETVKAFF.

The rearrangement links TRBV27 to TRBJ1-1; D perhaps matches TRBD1 (5 bases). V gave up 4 bases and J gave up 0 bases, with 15 bases separating them. The CDR3 has 16 residues. Germline loops: CDR1 MNHEY, CDR2 SMNVEV (reference sequence). The CDR3 loop is CASSSDLGALNTEAFF. In DNA form, the CDR3 reads TGTGCCAGCAGTTCGGACCTAGGGGCGTTGAACACTGAAGCTTTCTTT.

The chain uses TRBV4-3 and TRBJ2-3; TRBD2 matches 9 bases. CDR3 length: 19 residues. J gave up 0 bases and V 3 bases, and 13 bases lay outside the gene matches. Germline values: CDR1 LGHNA, CDR2 YSLEER. The CDR3 loop reads CASSQEAYGLAKSTDTQYF. CDR3 in DNA: TGCGCCAGCAGCCAGGAAGCTTACGGACTAGCGAAAAGCACAGATACGCAGTATTTT.

V usage is TRBV19 and J usage is TRBJ2-7, with 12 bases identical to TRBD2. This CDR3 has 15 amino acids. Trimming took 6 bases from V and 2 from J; bases not matched to a gene: 5. The germline V gene has CDR1 LNHDA and CDR2 SQIVND (reference sequence). DNA of the CDR3: TGTGCCAGTAGCCTAACTAGCGGGGGGCCCTACGAGCAGTACTTC. Protein product: CASSLTSGGPYEQYF. The full variable domain, its missing parts supplied by reference TRBV19 and TRBJ2-7, is DGGITQSPKYLFRKEGQNVTLSCEQNLNHDAMYWYRQDPGQGLRLIYYSQIVNDFQKGDIAEGYSVSREKKESFPLTVTSAQKNPTAFYLCASSLTSGGPYEQYFGPGTRLTVT.